This T cell receptor (beta chain) was profiled in a study of blood T cell repertoires in COVID-19. Study-wide context: Both acute and convalescent COVID-19 samples were obtained from the United States, Italy and Spain. T cells, B-cell-depleted T cells, or PBMCs supplied cDNA or gDNA.

The study recruited people aged 18 to 89 years across more than 20 US areas. The V and J ends lost 5 bases and 3 bases respectively, with 5 bases between them. Germline assignment: CDR1 MDHEN and CDR2 SYDVKM. This CDR3 is 12 amino acids long. Original processing notes: Researchers report that nucleated cell counts were estimated from reference gene primer amplification. Sequenced by immunoSEQ multiplex PCR; TCRdb stores in-frame clones only, minus some. D and trimming were read from the DNA, whereas the V and J calls and clone size are those reported in that table. The sample gives 150,000 to 200,000 clones, approximately 92% of which show up once; over 2% is in the top ten.

Sequenced sample: PBMCs or T cells enriched from blood (not recorded which). V gene TRBV28 combines with J gene TRBJ2-4, with D hard to call. The TCR comes from a middle-aged woman with acute COVID-19. The CDR3: CASSQDKNIQYF. DNA for the CDR3: TGTGCCAGCAGTCAGGACAAAAACATTCAGTACTTC.